This T cell receptor beta chain came from a study of beta chain features in type 1 diabetes. Sequencing targeted expressed TCRB transcripts, as all isolated RNA had been reverse transcribed. Data came from immunoSEQ multiplex PCR; TCRdb stores just in-frame clones and leaves some out. The data show about 170,000 clones, less than 10% seen once. Worth noting for this clone: Its antigen is currently unknown.

Points from the study as a whole: In all four CD4+ subsets, TCRB CDR3 length was significantly, moderately reduced in type 1 diabetes.

V lost 2 bases and J lost 9, with 19 bases in between. CDR1 is MNHNS, CDR2 SASEGT, per germline. This CDR3 region has 15 residues. Sequencing was carried out using central memory CD4+ T cells from blood. The TCR originated in a man in his late teens or twenties with type 1 diabetes. V usage is TRBV6-1 and J usage is TRBJ1-2; no clear D. The CDR3 nucleotides read TGTGCCAGCAGTGAAAACGGGTTGGCCGTTATGCGCTACACCTTC. Translated, it gives CASSENGLAVMRYTF.